This is a list of T cell receptor beta chains from one sample in a study of blood T cells in healthy people across ages. TCRdb used MiXCR to reprocess the 5' RACE reads, holding one entry per CDR3 protein. The sample yields 630,000 or so distinct CDR3 sequences, 25% to 30% seen once. The sample consisted of blood. Receptor source: a woman older than 75 in good health. The CDR3 runs from the conserved cysteine through the conserved F or W. The D gene is left open where the match is weak. Clone size, where shown, is once, few, many, or a class for clones that have expanded.

V gene,CDR3 length,D gene,J gene,clone size,CDR3 DNA,CDR3 protein
TRBV20-1,14,TRBD1,TRBJ1-4,NA,TGCAGTGCCACACAGGGGGCAGATGGTGAAAAACTGTTTTTT,CSATQGADGEKLFF
TRBV7-2,14,NA,TRBJ2-5,NA,TGTGCCAGCAGCCCGACCAAGGGGCAAGAGACCCAGTACTTC,CASSPTKGQETQYF
TRBV2,15,NA,TRBJ2-3,many,TGTGCCAGCAGGGGGATTTTTTCTAGCACAGATACGCAGTATTTT,CASRGIFSSTDTQYF
TRBV6-2/TRBV6-3,17,NA,TRBJ2-3,NA,TGTGCCAGCAGTTACTTCAGGGCCTCGCTTCTTGCAGATACGCAGTATTTT,CASSYFRASLLADTQYF
TRBV20-1,14,NA,TRBJ1-2,many,TGCAGTGCTAGAGAGACAAATACTAACTATGGCTACACCTTC,CSARETNTNYGYTF
TRBV7-9,16,NA,TRBJ2-1,many,TGTGCCAGCAGCTTATCCACTAGGACAGCGCACAATGAGCAGTTCTTC,CASSLSTRTAHNEQFF
TRBV10-3,17,TRBD1,TRBJ2-1,once,TGTGCCATCAGTGAGTCAGGACAGGGGGGAGACTACAATGAGCAGTTCTTC,CAISESGQGGDYNEQFF
TRBV12-3/TRBV12-4,16,TRBD1,TRBJ2-3,NA,TGTGCCAGCAGTTTTGGGGACAGGGTGAGAACAGATATGCAGTATTTT,CASSFGDRVRTDMQYF
TRBV10-3,12,NA,TRBJ2-7,many,TGTGCCATCAGTGAGAGGGGGAACGAGCAGTACTTC,CAISERGNEQYF
TRBV15,16,NA,TRBJ2-3,NA,TGTGCCACCGGACGAGGGGAGGGGGCGAAGGCAGATACGCAGTATTTT,CATGRGEGAKADTQYF
TRBV6-6,14,TRBD1,TRBJ1-1,few,TGTGCCAGCAGTCTAGGGGGCCCGAAGACTGAAGCTTTCTTT,CASSLGGPKTEAFF
TRBV29-1,12,TRBD1,TRBJ2-7,many,TGCAGCGCTGGGACAGACTACTACGAGCAGTACTTC,CSAGTDYYEQYF
TRBV24-1,17,TRBD2,TRBJ2-1,few,TGTGCCACCGGGGGGGGGCTAGCGGGGGACTCCTACAATGAGCAGTTCTTC,CATGGGLAGDSYNEQFF
TRBV5-6,14,NA,TRBJ1-4,many,TGTGCCAGCAGCTTGAGAGGGTGGAACGAAAAACTGTTTTTT,CASSLRGWNEKLFF
TRBV12-3/TRBV12-4,15,TRBD1,TRBJ1-4,many,TGTGCCAGCAGCGTAGCAGACAGGGGGGATGAAAAACTGTTTTTT,CASSVADRGDEKLFF
TRBV5-6,13,NA,TRBJ2-3,few,TGTGCCACCTCGTCCGGGGACACAGATACGCAGTATTTT,CATSSGDTDTQYF
TRBV20-1,14,TRBD1,TRBJ1-1,many,TGCAGTGCTCAATCTCGGACAGGGAACACTGAAGCTTTCTTT,CSAQSRTGNTEAFF
TRBV9,13,NA,TRBJ2-6,many,TGTGCCAGCAGCGACTCTGGGGCCAACGTCCTGACTTTC,CASSDSGANVLTF
TRBV20-1,13,NA,TRBJ2-1,few,TGCAGTGCGGACGTCCTCACCTACAATGAGCAGTTCTTC,CSADVLTYNEQFF
TRBV7-6,14,NA,TRBJ2-5,NA,TGTGCCAGCCGGGAGGCGGGGGCGGGTAATGAGCAGTACTTC,CASREAGAGNEQYF
TRBV4-1,15,TRBD1,TRBJ2-1,many,TGCGCCAGCAGCCAGGGACAGGGGGTATACAATGAGCAGTTCTTC,CASSQGQGVYNEQFF
TRBV5-1,15,TRBD2,TRBJ2-3,NA,TGCGCCAGCAGCTCCTCGGGAGGGATGGTAGATACGCAGTATTTT,CASSSSGGMVDTQYF
TRBV4-3,15,NA,TRBJ1-1,few,TGCGCCAGCAGCTATTCCAGGGCCTTGAACACTGAAGCTTTCTTT,CASSYSRALNTEAFF
TRBV7-9,15,TRBD1,TRBJ2-7,NA,TGTGCCAGCAGCTCCACAGGGGCCGATTCCTACGGGCAGTACTTC,CASSSTGADSYGQYF
TRBV28,14,TRBD1,TRBJ1-5,few,TGTGCCAGCAGCAGGGGAGGGGGCAGTCAGCCCCAGCATTTT,CASSRGGGSQPQHF
TRBV9,13,NA,TRBJ2-3,few,TGTGCCAGCAGCGGGCCAGGGTTGGATACGCAGTATTTT,CASSGPGLDTQYF
TRBV20-1,11,NA,TRBJ2-1,many,TGCAGTGCTAGCCACGCCGGAGAGCAGTTCTTC,CSASHAGEQFF
TRBV5-1,15,TRBD2,TRBJ2-1,many,TGCGCCAGCAGCCCGACTAGCGGGAGAGACAATGAGCAGTTCTTC,CASSPTSGRDNEQFF
TRBV7-9,15,TRBD1,TRBJ2-7,NA,TGTGCCAGCAGCCCGGACAGGGCCGCGGGATACGAGCAGTACTTC,CASSPDRAAGYEQYF
TRBV5-1,16,TRBD1,TRBJ2-7,once,TGCGCCAGCAGCCAAGATCCCCCGGGACAGACCTACGAGCAGTACTTC,CASSQDPPGQTYEQYF
TRBV5-1,17,NA,TRBJ1-2,NA,TGCGCCAGCAGCGCCCCGACAGGTCTCGCAGCTAACTATGGCTACACCTTC,CASSAPTGLAANYGYTF
TRBV10-3,15,TRBD2,TRBJ2-3,NA,TGTGCCATCAGTGCCGTGACTAGCAGAACAGATACGCAGTATTTT,CAISAVTSRTDTQYF
TRBV20-1,15,TRBD1,TRBJ2-7,NA,TGCAGTGCTAGGGGAAGGGACAGTTGGACCGACGAGCAGTACTTC,CSARGRDSWTDEQYF
TRBV11-3,15,TRBD1,TRBJ2-5,few,TGTGCCAGCAGCTTTGGGGGACAGGGACAGGAGACCCAGTACTTC,CASSFGGQGQETQYF
TRBV30,15,NA,TRBJ2-3,few,TGTGCCCGGAGTGTCAGCGGGACAAGCACAGATACGCAGTATTTT,CARSVSGTSTDTQYF
TRBV6-6,15,TRBD1,TRBJ1-2,many,TGTGCCAGCAGGCGTAGTAACAGGGGCCCAGGCGGCTACACCTTC,CASRRSNRGPGGYTF
TRBV5-1,14,NA,TRBJ2-7,many,TGCGCCAGCAGCCGGGACGGGAGAGGGATCGAGCAGTACTTC,CASSRDGRGIEQYF
TRBV4-2,15,NA,TRBJ1-1,few,TGTGCCAGCAGCCAAGAGGACAGAAGCGGCTCTGAAGCTTTCTTT,CASSQEDRSGSEAFF
TRBV20-1,15,NA,TRBJ1-2,NA,TGCAGTGCTAGGGAAATTCGGACAGAAAACTATGGCTACACCTTC,CSAREIRTENYGYTF
TRBV6-6,16,NA,TRBJ2-3,NA,TGTGCCAGCAGTTGGGAGGCCAGGGGTGGCACAGATACGCAGTATTTT,CASSWEARGGTDTQYF
TRBV30,13,NA,TRBJ1-5,NA,TGTGCCTGGGGCGAGGCGAGGTGTCAGCCCCAGCATTTT,CAWGEARCQPQHF
TRBV5-1,14,NA,TRBJ1-1,few,TGCGCCAGCAGCACCGACAGTGCGAACACTGAAGCTTTCTTT,CASSTDSANTEAFF
TRBV7-2,17,TRBD2,TRBJ2-4,many,TGTGCCAGCAGCTTAAGCCCTAGCGGGGGCGTTCAAAACATTCAGTACTTC,CASSLSPSGGVQNIQYF
TRBV6-6,16,NA,TRBJ2-5,few,TGTGCCAGCAGAGAGAGCCGGGGGGCCGGAAAGGAGACCCAGTACTTC,CASRESRGAGKETQYF
TRBV28,13,TRBD1,TRBJ2-7,many,TGTGCCACCCGTGACAGGGGCGTCCACGAGCAGTACTTC,CATRDRGVHEQYF
TRBV27,15,NA,TRBJ2-3,many,TGTGCCAGCAGTTTTCAGGGTACAGGAACAGATACGCAGTATTTT,CASSFQGTGTDTQYF
TRBV6-5,14,NA,TRBJ1-5,many,TGTGCCAGCAGTCCTTCAGGGAACAATCAGCCCCAGCATTTT,CASSPSGNNQPQHF
TRBV20-1,14,NA,TRBJ2-7,many,TGCAGTCCACTAACCTCAGTATGGCCCTACGAGCAGTACTTC,CSPLTSVWPYEQYF
TRBV20-1,13,NA,TRBJ1-2,NA,TGCAGTGCTAGTCCCGACAGAAACTATGGCTACACCTTC,CSASPDRNYGYTF
TRBV28,17,TRBD2,TRBJ2-3,once,TGTGCCAGCAGTTTCCCGCGGGAGGAGGTCAGCACAGATACGCAGTATTTT,CASSFPREEVSTDTQYF
TRBV4-2,15,TRBD2,TRBJ2-5,many,TGTGCCAGCAGCCAAGACCCCCTAGCGGGGGAGACCCAGTACTTC,CASSQDPLAGETQYF
TRBV7-2,14,NA,TRBJ2-7,NA,TGTGCCAGCAGCTTAGCACAAAAGACCTCCGAGCAGTACTTC,CASSLAQKTSEQYF
TRBV9,14,NA,TRBJ2-3,many,TGTGCCAGCAGCGTACGGGACGTCACAGATACGCAGTATTTT,CASSVRDVTDTQYF